Below, one TCR beta chain is given with its context. The antigen remains undetermined. Repertoires were generated with immunoSEQ multiplex PCR, while TCRdb's copy carries only in-frame clones and drops some. The profile covers 95,000 to 150,000 clones, with 85% to 95% appearing a single time and more than 2.5% taken by the ten largest. Trimming shortened V by 1 base and J by 3 bases, and 1 base separated the two germline ends. CDR1 and CDR2 (germline): SGHTA, FQGTGA. The CDR3 covers 12 residues. This sample stems from a study of graft-versus-host responses after intestinal transplantation. Whole-study context: Tacrolimus plus steroids were given to all recipients for approximately three years, preceded by anti-thymocyte globulin induction.

Study observations and caveats: Recipient marrow showed GvH clones, some seen first in ileum or blood. Individuals who had graft-donor T cell macrochimerism had allografts that showed high graft-versus-host to host-versus-graft clonal ratios.

The TCR sequence derives from a human donor who received an intestinal transplant. Sample: unstimulated CD8+ T cells sorted from spleen or lymph node cells, taken before intestinal transplant. This chain connects TRBV7-3 to TRBJ2-1; D not resolved. The CDR3, as DNA: TGTGCCAGCAGCTTAAACTACAATGAGCAGTTCTTC. It translates to CASSLNYNEQFF.